What follows are 19 T cell receptor beta chains derived from one specimen sequenced in a study of cytotoxic CD8 clonotypes in ibrutinib-treated CLL. The protocol was immunoSEQ multiplex PCR, while the TCRdb copy is restricted to in-frame clones and leaves out a portion. The data contain more than 85,000 clones, approximately 78% of them singletons. The source was PBMCs, collected after 12 months of ibrutinib treatment. The receptors originated from a human donor with chronic lymphocytic leukemia.

This clone has a count of ten or more. The chain combines TRBV7-8 with TRBJ2-1; 14 bases align to TRBD2. After removal of 10 bases from V and 8 bases from J, the junction contained 13 bases not matched to a gene. Germline V gene lookup returns CDR1 SGHVS and CDR2 FQNEAQ. This CDR3 has 16 residues. The CDR3 nucleotides are TGTGCCATCGGGACTAGCGGGGGCAACGCTTTCTATGAGCAGTTCTTC. This encodes CAIGTSGGNAFYEQFF.

J is TRBJ2-1 and V is TRBV5-1; TRBD2 agrees at 9 bases. The trim removed 4 bases at V and 2 bases at J, leaving 4 bases unmatched. The CDR3 has 15 residues. From germline, CDR1 is SGHRS and CDR2 YFSETQ. CDR3 nucleotides: TGCGCCAGCAGCGAGGGGACTAGCACCTACAATGAGCAGTTCTTC. The encoded protein is CASSEGTSTYNEQFF. Based on the CDR3 plus reference TRBV5-1 and TRBJ2-1, the full variable domain is KAGVTQTPRYLIKTRGQQVTLSCSPISGHRSVSWYQQTPGQGLQFLFEYFSETQRNKGNFPGRFSGRQFSNSRSEMNVSTLELGDSALYLCASSEGTSTYNEQFFGPGTRLTVL.

V is TRBV7-2 and J is TRBJ1-5; D unclear. Trimming took off 2 bases at V and 5 bases at J, with 13 bases between the two ends. From germline, CDR1 is SGHTA and CDR2 FQGNSA. This CDR3 comprises 15 residues. The CDR3 reads CASSLRVGQDQPQHF. Written as DNA, the CDR3 is TGTGCCAGCAGCTTACGGGTCGGGCAGGATCAGCCCCAGCATTTT.

The genes are TRBV5-1 and TRBJ1-2; no clear D gene. Trimming removed 0 bases at V and 2 bases at J, with 11 bases between. Germline assignment: CDR1 SGHRS and CDR2 YFSETQ. This CDR3 spans 15 amino acids. Written as DNA, the CDR3 is TGCGCCAGCAGCTTGGGTGGCAGTTCAAACTATGGCTACACCTTC. It is translated as CASSLGGSSNYGYTF.

A note on this clone: This specimen includes other DNA sequences encoding the same CDR3. The chain joins TRBV20-1 to TRBJ2-3; D ambiguous. Germline V gives CDR1 DFQATT, CDR2 SNEGSKA (reference sequence). The V and J ends lost 3 bases and 6 bases respectively, with 7 bases between them. The CDR3 has 11 residues. The chain's CDR3 is CSASRTDTQYF. The CDR3 DNA reads TGCAGTGCTAGTCGGACGGATACGCAGTATTTT.

This clone has just one count. The chain is built from TRBV27 and TRBJ2-2; D unclear. The germline V and J ends were trimmed by 4 bases and 5 bases, with 5 bases remaining between them. CDR1 MNHEY and CDR2 SMNVEV come from the germline V gene (reference sequence). This CDR3 spans 12 amino acids. CDR3 bases: TGTGCCAGCAGTTCCATAACCGGGGAGCTGTTTTTT. Its translation is CASSSITGELFF.

This sequence joins TRBV5-4 and TRBJ2-3; D is ambiguous. Germline CDR1 SGHNT, CDR2 YYREEE (reference sequence). V lost 2 bases, J lost 5 bases, and 9 bases lay in between. This CDR3 comprises 13 residues. The CDR3 DNA is TGTGCCAGCAGCTTTAACGGCTTAGATACGCAGTATTTT. Translation gives CASSFNGLDTQYF.

CDR3 in amino acids: CASSQGRGGEKLFF. Written as DNA, the CDR3 is TGCGCCAGCAGCCAAGGCAGGGGGGGTGAAAAACTGTTTTTT. The genes are TRBV4-1 and TRBJ1-4, with 7 bases matching TRBD1. The germline V gene has CDR1 MGHRA and CDR2 YSYEKL. The CDR3 is 14 amino acids. V lost 1 base and J lost 7; bases outside the gene matches: 3.

This CDR3 is CASSGLRVGSPLHF. The CDR3 region has the DNA TGTGCCAGCAGCGGCCTAAGGGTGGGTTCACCCCTCCACTTT. V is TRBV9 and J is TRBJ1-6, with D uncertain. Germline V gene lookup returns CDR1 SGDLS and CDR2 YYNGEE. This CDR3 is built from 14 residues. With 3 bases removed from V and 9 bases from J, the gap between germline ends came to 13 bases.

Note on this clone: Different DNA sequences within this sample yield the same CDR3. This sequence joins TRBV15 and TRBJ2-7; D call uncertain. This CDR3 is built from 12 residues. Germline assignment: CDR1 LNHNV and CDR2 YYDKDF (reference sequence). Trimming removed 0 bases from V and 4 bases from J, with 4 bases in between. The CDR3 nucleotides are TGTGCCACCAGCAGAGATAGGTACGAGCAGTACTTC. This encodes CATSRDRYEQYF.

This rearrangement joins TRBV23-1 to TRBJ2-3; D uncertain. TRBV23-1 is an ORF for which the function is uncertain. There are 21 residues in the CDR3. V dropped 0 bases and J dropped 0 bases, with 25 bases sitting between them. The CDR3 reads CASSQSSFPAPGPVSTDTQYF. The CDR3 coding sequence is TGCGCCAGCAGTCAATCCAGTTTCCCGGCCCCCGGCCCGGTTAGCACAGATACGCAGTATTTT.

The V gene is TRBV6-5, the J gene TRBJ2-7, with 7 positions matching TRBD1. Germline CDR1 MNHEY, CDR2 SVGAGI. Trimming took 7 bases from V and 3 from J; bases not matched to a gene: 12. This CDR3 is 15 amino acids long. This CDR3 is CASTAPGQGVYEQYF. CDR3 nucleotides: TGTGCCAGCACCGCACCGGGGCAGGGGGTCTACGAGCAGTACTTC.

The rearrangement uses TRBV9 and TRBJ2-1; D ambiguous. Trimming removed 3 bases from V and 5 bases from J, with 3 bases in between. The CDR3 totals 11 residues. In germline, CDR1 is SGDLS, CDR2 YYNGEE. The CDR3 spells CASSGDNEQFF. In nucleotides, the CDR3 is TGTGCCAGCAGCGGGGACAATGAGCAGTTCTTC.

This clone was counted a few times. V gene TRBV5-6 combines with J gene TRBJ2-3, with D hard to call. The CDR3 totals 12 residues. The V gene's germline CDR1 is SGHDT and CDR2 YYEEEE. Trimming stripped 4 bases from V and 7 bases from J, with 10 bases between. In nucleotides, the CDR3 is TGTGCCAGCAGCCCCGGCAGTCATACGCAGTATTTT. This codes for CASSPGSHTQYF.

The chain's CDR3 is CASSSRGLDSPLHF. The CDR3 region has the DNA TGTGCCAGCAGCTCAAGGGGCCTAGACTCACCCCTCCACTTT. This chain links TRBV11-3 with TRBJ1-6, with D possibly matching TRBD1 (5 bases). This CDR3 spans 14 amino acids. Germline assignment: CDR1 SGHNT and CDR2 YENEEA. V was pared by 4 bases and J by 10 bases, with 14 bases between.

The chain joins TRBV5-1 to TRBJ2-4; no reliable D call. The V end was cut by 0 bases, the J end by 7 bases, with 8 bases between. Germline V lookup: CDR1 SGHRS, CDR2 YFSETQ. The CDR3 spans 13 residues. This chain's CDR3 is CASSLDGGNIQYF. In nucleotides, the CDR3 is TGCGCCAGCAGCTTGGACGGTGGTAACATTCAGTACTTC.

The V call is TRBV6-5, the J call TRBJ1-1; 9 nucleotides align to TRBD1. The CDR3 contains 15 residues. Trimming took 4 bases from V and 3 from J; bases not matched to a gene: 6. Looked up from germline, CDR1 is MNHEY and CDR2 is SVGAGI. CDR3 protein: CASSLQGAGDTEAFF. CDR3 coding DNA: TGTGCCAGCAGTTTACAGGGGGCAGGAGACACTGAAGCTTTCTTT.

V is TRBV18 and J is TRBJ1-4, with D possibly matching TRBD1 (5 bases). The germline CDR1 and CDR2 sequences are KGHSH and LQKENI. This CDR3 contains 18 residues. Trimming cost V 5 bases and J 4 bases, with 23 bases left between them. The CDR3: CASSSSRVWGPNNEKLFF. In DNA, the CDR3 is TGTGCCAGCTCATCTAGCCGGGTCTGGGGACCCAATAATGAAAAACTGTTTTTT. The full variable domain, its missing parts supplied by reference TRBV18 and TRBJ1-4, is NAGVMQNPRHLVRRRGQEARLRCSPMKGHSHVYWYRQLPEEGLKFMVYLQKENIIDESGMPKERFSAEFPKEGPSILRIQQVVRGDSAAYFCASSSSRVWGPNNEKLFFGSGTQLSVL.

With respect to this clone: The same CDR3 also results from other DNA sequences found in this sample. The gene calls are TRBV27 and TRBJ2-4; perhaps D is TRBD1 or TRBD2 (5 bases each). Germline V lookup: CDR1 MNHEY, CDR2 SMNVEV (reference sequence). This CDR3 comprises 13 residues. Trimming removed 10 bases from V and 1 base from J, with 11 bases in between. CDR3 residues: CATRDGAKNIQYF. The CDR3 DNA follows: TGTGCCACCCGGGACGGGGCCAAAAACATTCAGTACTTC.